This T cell receptor (beta chain) is drawn from a study of CD4 T cells in relation to SARS-CoV-2 and coronaviruses. Study summary: The restricting HLA molecule for shared crossreactive spike epitopes was mapped. Study-wide results and limits: This crossreactivity analysis covered spike protein alone, no other viral proteins.

A note on this clone: As yet, its antigen is unknown.

Sequenced by immunoSEQ multiplex PCR; TCRdb stores in-frame clones only, minus some. The sample carries 36,000 or so clones, 70% to 80% recorded once. Sorted naive or memory CD4+ cells met CEF peptides for over 9 days. This receptor was identified in an adult with COVID-19. Sequenced material: memory CD4+ T cells from PBMCs, cultured in vitro.

The CDR3: CASSRTHHRVGETQYF. CDR3 in DNA: TGTGCCAGCAGTCGCACCCACCACAGGGTTGGGGAGACCCAGTACTTC. The rearrangement uses TRBV6-6 and TRBJ2-5, with a tentative D call TRBD1 (6 bases). Between the trimmed V and J ends, which lost 5 bases and 5 bases, there was a span of 21 bases. Germline CDR1 reads MNHNY; CDR2 reads SVGAGI (reference sequence). This CDR3 is 16 amino acids long.